Below, 29 T cell receptor beta chains from the same sample are listed, as sequenced in a study of cytomegalovirus exposure and HLA in healthy donors. In the PCR, 60 Vbeta and 13 Jbeta primers were used. The data were produced by immunoSEQ multiplex PCR, yet TCRdb's version contains in-frame clones alone and is incomplete. Of under 200,000 clones in the sample, approximately 77% are singletons; the top ten hold over 2.5%. The sample consisted of PBMCs. These receptors came from a female donor in good health and CMV-seronegative.

This chain joins TRBV7-2 and TRBJ1-2, with no clear D. Germline CDR1 and CDR2: SGHTA and FQGNSA. The CDR3 has 14 residues. V lost 1 base and J 4 bases, leaving 10 bases between the germline ends. The CDR3 here is CASSLEEIPYGYTF. The CDR3 DNA reads as TGTGCCAGCAGCTTAGAAGAGATACCCTATGGCTACACCTTC. Supplemented by reference TRBV7-2 and TRBJ1-2, the full variable domain reads GAGVSQSPSNKVTEKGKDVELRCDPISGHTALYWYRQSLGQGLEFLIYFQGNSAPDKSGLPSDRFSAERTGGSVSTLTIQRTQQEDSAVYLCASSLEEIPYGYTFGSGTRLTVV.

The chain joins TRBV7-3 to TRBJ1-5; 12 bases align to TRBD1. This CDR3 spans 21 amino acids. Looked up from germline, CDR1 is SGHTA and CDR2 is FQGTGA. Trimming cost V 4 bases and J 2 bases; bases outside gene matches: 18. DNA of the CDR3: TGTGCCAGCAGCTCTCTTTCGGGACAGGGGGCTAAAGGTTTAGGCAATCAGCCCCAGCATTTT. It codes for CASSSLSGQGAKGLGNQPQHF.

The chain uses TRBV29-1 and TRBJ2-1; 11 nucleotides match TRBD2. CDR1 is SQVTM, CDR2 ANQGSEA, per germline. This CDR3 region has 13 residues. J lost 4 bases, V lost 8 bases, and 4 bases had no gene match. The CDR3 sequence is CSTGTSGYNEQFF. CDR3 DNA: TGCAGCACCGGGACTAGCGGTTACAATGAGCAGTTCTTC.

The J gene is TRBJ1-6, the V gene TRBV4-1; perhaps TRBD1 as D (5 bases). Germline CDR1 is MGHRA and CDR2 is YSYEKL. V was shortened by 1 base and J by 5 bases, with 9 bases between the two germline ends. This CDR3 is 15 amino acids long. The CDR3 DNA is TGCGCCAGCAGCCAAGCTGCAGGGAATAATTCACCCCTCCACTTT. It yields the protein CASSQAAGNNSPLHF.

The chain carries TRBV5-1 and TRBJ2-2, with D possibly being TRBD2 (5 bases). CDR1 SGHRS and CDR2 YFSETQ come from the germline V gene. V lost 5 bases, J lost 2 bases, and 13 bases lay in between. The CDR3 has 15 amino acids. The CDR3 bases are TGCGCCAGCAGGGCTGGGGAGATAAACACCGGGGAGCTGTTTTTT. Amino acid sequence: CASRAGEINTGELFF.

This chain uses TRBV11-2 with TRBJ2-1, with 7 positions matching TRBD2. Trimming took 3 bases from V and 1 from J; bases not matched to a gene: 9. Germline V CDR1 and CDR2: SGHAT, FQNNGV. The CDR3 sequence is 17 residues long. CDR3 nucleotide sequence: TGTGCCAGCAGCTTCCAAATTAGCGGGCTGTCCTACAATGAGCAGTTCTTC. Translation gives CASSFQISGLSYNEQFF.

The chain recombines TRBV11-2 with TRBJ2-7; D possibly corresponds to TRBD2 (5 bases). V lost 8 bases, J lost 12 bases, and 8 bases lay in between. The CDR3 loop spans 8 amino acids. Per the germline V gene, CDR1 is SGHAT and CDR2 is FQNNGV. The DNA for the CDR3 is TGTGCCAGCGGCAGCGGGTACTTC. It translates to CASGSGYF.

V usage is TRBV7-9 and J usage is TRBJ2-7, with 9 bases identical to TRBD1. V was clipped by 3 bases and J by 6 bases; unmatched bases: 9. CDR3 length: 15 amino acids. Germline V lookup: CDR1 SEHNR, CDR2 FQNEAQ (reference sequence). CDR3 in amino acids: CASSFSGTGLSEQYF. The CDR3 coding sequence is TGTGCCAGCAGCTTCTCAGGGACAGGGCTGAGCGAGCAGTACTTC.

The chain is built from TRBV7-2 and TRBJ2-5; D remains ambiguous. The CDR3 is 14 residues long. Germline V gene data show CDR1 as SGHTA and CDR2 as FQGNSA. Trimming took off 1 base at V and 1 base at J, with 7 bases between the two ends. The CDR3 region is CASSLVTGQETQYF. The DNA for the CDR3 is TGTGCCAGCAGCTTAGTAACTGGCCAAGAGACCCAGTACTTC.

The rearrangement uses TRBV15 and TRBJ1-4; perhaps TRBD1 as D (5 bases). Germline V gene sequence: CDR1 LNHNV, CDR2 YYDKDF (reference sequence). V shed 5 bases and J shed 5 bases, with 12 bases lying between them. There are 14 residues in the CDR3. Written as DNA, the CDR3 is TGTGCCACCAGCCCAGGGCCGAAGAATGAAAAACTGTTTTTT. This translates into CATSPGPKNEKLFF. Combining the CDR3 with reference TRBV15 and TRBJ1-4 gives the whole variable domain DAMVIQNPRYQVTQFGKPVTLSCSQTLNHNVMYWYQQKSSQAPKLLFHYYDKDFNNEADTPDNFQSRRPNTSFCFLDIRSPGLGDTAMYLCATSPGPKNEKLFFGSGTQLSVL.

The rearrangement joins TRBV6-5 to TRBJ1-1; tentatively, D is TRBD1 (5 bases). Germline V gene data show CDR1 as MNHEY and CDR2 as SVGAGI. The CDR3 has 12 amino acids. Trimming left V 4 bases short and J 10 bases short, with 13 bases between. The chain's CDR3 is CASSSAGLVAFF. CDR3 nucleotides: TGTGCCAGCAGTTCGGCGGGACTGGTAGCTTTCTTT.

This CDR3 reads CASSQGPGRGYTF. The CDR3 DNA reads as TGCGCCAGCAGCCAAGGTCCAGGGCGAGGCTACACCTTC. V usage is TRBV4-3 and J usage is TRBJ1-2; tentatively, D is TRBD1 (5 bases). Germline V gene data show CDR1 as LGHNA and CDR2 as YSLEER. The V end was cut by 1 base, the J end by 8 bases, with 11 bases between. The CDR3 spans 13 residues.

V and J are TRBV12-2 and TRBJ2-3; TRBD2 reflects the table's D call only, with no check against the DNA. TRBV12-2 is reported as a pseudogene. This CDR3 is 14 amino acids long. CDR3 nucleotides: TGTGCAAGTCGAATAGCGGGGGGGCCTGATACGCAGTATTTT. It is translated as CASRIAGGPDTQYF.

This clone was found once. In the same sample, other DNA sequences code for this CDR3. J is TRBJ2-5 and V is TRBV4-3; D might be TRBD1 (6 bases). V gave up 0 bases and J gave up 4 bases, with 6 bases separating them. Germline V gives CDR1 LGHNA, CDR2 YSLEER. The CDR3 runs to 13 residues. This CDR3 reads CASSQDRGETQYF. The DNA of the CDR3 is TGCGCCAGCAGCCAAGACAGGGGAGAGACCCAGTACTTC.

The J gene is TRBJ2-7, the V gene TRBV5-5, with D possibly TRBD2 on 7 matching bases. Germline CDR1 SGHKS, CDR2 YYEKEE (reference sequence). V was trimmed by 1 base and J by 2 bases, leaving 19 bases between them. This CDR3 comprises 17 residues. CDR3: CASSLRGAGVTTYEQYF. Here the CDR3 DNA reads TGTGCCAGCAGCTTGCGGGGGGCAGGGGTTACCACCTACGAGCAGTACTTC.

This clone has just a few counts. The V gene is TRBV28, the J gene TRBJ1-4; no clear D. This CDR3 has 13 residues. Germline CDR1 reads MDHEN; CDR2 reads SYDVKM. V was clipped by 6 bases and J by 8 bases, with 13 bases between them. The CDR3 bases are TGTGCCAGCAGGCCGACCGGGGTGGAAAAACTGTTTTTT. It is translated as CASRPTGVEKLFF.

The chain recombines TRBV11-2 with TRBJ2-5; a possible D gene is TRBD2 (6 bases). Germline loops: CDR1 SGHAT, CDR2 FQNNGV. The CDR3 covers 12 residues. V was trimmed by 1 base and J by 7 bases, leaving 7 bases between them. CDR3 sequence: CASSLVEGTQYF. In nucleotides, the CDR3 is TGTGCCAGCAGCTTAGTGGAGGGGACCCAGTACTTC.

This chain joins TRBV7-9 and TRBJ1-5; TRBD1 agrees at 12 bases. The CDR3 consists of 15 residues. Germline CDR1 reads SEHNR; CDR2 reads FQNEAQ (reference sequence). The V and J ends lost 3 bases and 6 bases, in that order; junction bases with no gene match: 3. The CDR3 protein is CASSLGQGASQPQHF. Here the CDR3 DNA reads TGTGCCAGCAGCTTGGGACAGGGGGCGAGTCAGCCCCAGCATTTT.

This chain uses TRBV7-3 with TRBJ1-3; TRBD1 might be the D (5 bases). Germline values: CDR1 SGHTA, CDR2 FQGTGA. This CDR3 spans 15 amino acids. The V end lost 4 bases, the J end lost 6 bases, and 16 bases lay between the germline ends. The CDR3 DNA sequence: TGTGCCAGCAGCTCCGGGCCGGGGGAAGAAAACACCATATATTTT. Translated: CASSSGPGEENTIYF.

The chain recombines TRBV2 with TRBJ1-3; no definite D call. CDR1 and CDR2 (germline): SNHLY, FYNNEI. Between the trimmed V and J ends, which lost 0 bases and 3 bases, there was a span of 3 bases. The CDR3 consists of 13 residues. The CDR3 DNA is TGTGCCAGCAGTGAAGCCCTTGGAAACACCATATATTTT. As protein: CASSEALGNTIYF.

In its sample, this clone was seen once. The CDR3 coding sequence is TGTGCCAGCAGGGCGGGGCAGGGCTACGAGCAGTACTTC. This encodes CASRAGQGYEQYF. V and J are TRBV6-5 and TRBJ2-7; D is perhaps TRBD2 (6 bases). The germline V gene encodes CDR1 MNHEY and CDR2 SVGAGI. The ends were cut back, 6 bases at V and 3 bases at J, with 12 bases in the middle. CDR3 size: 13 residues.

This clone was detected a few times. The rearrangement uses TRBV5-1 and TRBJ2-5, with 14 bases identical to TRBD2. Germline V gene data show CDR1 as SGHRS and CDR2 as YFSETQ. J gave up 5 bases and V 2 bases, and 8 bases lay outside the gene matches. CDR3 size: 17 residues. CDR3 amino acids: CASSLGIRTSGRETQYF. CDR3 nucleotide sequence: TGCGCCAGCAGCTTAGGGATCCGGACTAGCGGGAGGGAGACCCAGTACTTC.

The CDR3 protein is CASSPFSYGASGANVLTF. The CDR3 coding sequence is TGTGCCAGCAGTCCCTTTAGTTATGGGGCCTCTGGGGCCAACGTCCTGACTTTC. The rearrangement joins TRBV27 to TRBJ2-6; D possibly corresponds to TRBD1 (5 bases). The CDR3 runs 18 residues. The germline V gene encodes CDR1 MNHEY and CDR2 SMNVEV (reference sequence). V was clipped by 5 bases and J by 0 bases, with 17 bases between them. The full variable domain, with the rest looked up from reference TRBV27 and TRBJ2-6, is EAQVTQNPRYLITVTGKKLTVTCSQNMNHEYMSWYRQDPGLGLRQIYYSMNVEVTDKGDVPEGYKVSRKEKRNFPLILESPSPNQTSLYFCASSPFSYGASGANVLTFGAGSRLTVL.

The CDR3 loop is CASSPGLAGGAYNEQFF. The CDR3 nucleotides are TGTGCCAGCTCACCGGGGCTAGCGGGGGGAGCCTACAATGAGCAGTTCTTC. The chain joins TRBV18 to TRBJ2-1, with 11 positions matching TRBD2. The CDR3 has 17 residues. V trimming: 3 bases; J trimming: 2 bases; junction bases outside the gene matches: 6. CDR1 KGHSH and CDR2 LQKENI come from the germline V gene.

V is TRBV7-3 and J is TRBJ2-2; possibly TRBD1 for D (6 bases). The CDR3 has 16 amino acids. The germline CDR1 and CDR2 sequences are SGHTA and FQGTGA. Trimming took off 5 bases at V and 1 base at J, with 14 bases between the two ends. CDR3: CASSDDRSLNTGELFF. The CDR3 nucleotides read TGTGCCAGCAGCGACGACAGGTCCCTGAACACCGGGGAGCTGTTTTTT.

This clone has just a few counts. The chain uses TRBV5-4 and TRBJ1-4; D is possibly TRBD1 (6 bases). Trimming removed 4 bases from V and 7 bases from J, with 14 bases in between. Germline values: CDR1 SGHNT, CDR2 YYREEE (reference sequence). This CDR3 comprises 14 residues. CDR3 coding DNA: TGTGCCAGCAGCCCAGGGGCCTCGGGTGAAAAACTGTTTTTT. Encoded protein: CASSPGASGEKLFF.

J is TRBJ2-3 and V is TRBV30, with TRBD2 identical over 11 bases. Germline V CDR1 and CDR2: GTSNPN, SVGIG (reference sequence). This CDR3 has 15 amino acids. V lost 2 bases and J lost 1; bases outside the gene matches: 2. CDR3: CAWSRGLAGTDTQYF. The CDR3 bases are TGTGCCTGGAGTCGGGGACTAGCGGGCACAGATACGCAGTATTTT.

This chain joins TRBV18 and TRBJ2-4; unclear D gene. CDR3 length: 14 amino acids. CDR1 and CDR2 (germline): KGHSH, LQKENI. Trimming shortened V by 2 bases and J by 3 bases, and 8 bases separated the two germline ends. The CDR3 here is CASSPKGDKNIQYF. The CDR3 DNA reads as TGTGCCAGCTCACCAAAAGGAGACAAAAACATTCAGTACTTC.

The chain combines TRBV10-3 with TRBJ1-2; TRBD1 might be the D (6 bases). The CDR3 runs 15 residues. From germline, CDR1 is ENHRY and CDR2 SYGVKD. V dropped 0 bases and J dropped 7 bases, with 15 bases sitting between them. This CDR3 reads CAISESTGSVRGYTF. The CDR3 DNA follows: TGTGCCATCAGTGAGTCGACAGGCTCGGTGCGTGGCTACACCTTC.